This TCR beta chain was found in a study of human T cells and chemical hapten exposure. The germline CDR1 and CDR2 sequences are PRHDT and FYEKMQ (reference sequence). The V end was cut by 4 bases, the J end by 1 base, with 22 bases between. The CDR3 runs to 18 residues. Individual cDNA molecules in this library carried unique molecular identifiers. TCRdb analysed the RACE reads with MiXCR anew, one entry per CDR3 protein. Here the sample spans 55,000 to 75,000 distinct CDR3 sequences, roughly 12% being singletons. Whole-study findings and limits: Patch test score rose with PT1 expanded TCR count, significant at thresholds 8, 16 and 32, not 4. Unchanged with DPC sensitization were TCRs above 1 in 1000 frequency.

In this sample, this clonotype turned up a few times. Its antigen is unidentified. Time point here: patch test 3, about 24 weeks after DPC sensitization. Treatment defined: therapeutic diphenylcyclopropenone sensitization with weekly scalp DPC. This TCR was recovered from a man under 40 with alopecia areata. Some clones in this sample may be carry-over from other donors' samples. This specimen was whole blood, taken in connection with sensitization to the hapten diphenylcyclopropenone (DPC). V and J are TRBV13 and TRBJ1-2, with D maybe TRBD1 (6 bases). The CDR3 loop is CASSSLADRPSLNYGYTF. DNA for the CDR3: TGTGCCAGCAGCTCCCTAGCCGACAGGCCCAGCCTTAACTATGGCTACACCTTC. Full variable domain (remainder filled in from reference TRBV13 and TRBJ1-2): AAGVIQSPRHLIKEKRETATLKCYPIPRHDTVYWYQQGPGQDPQFLISFYEKMQSDKGSIPDRFSAQQFSDYHSELNMSSLELGDSALYFCASSSLADRPSLNYGYTFGSGTRLTVV.